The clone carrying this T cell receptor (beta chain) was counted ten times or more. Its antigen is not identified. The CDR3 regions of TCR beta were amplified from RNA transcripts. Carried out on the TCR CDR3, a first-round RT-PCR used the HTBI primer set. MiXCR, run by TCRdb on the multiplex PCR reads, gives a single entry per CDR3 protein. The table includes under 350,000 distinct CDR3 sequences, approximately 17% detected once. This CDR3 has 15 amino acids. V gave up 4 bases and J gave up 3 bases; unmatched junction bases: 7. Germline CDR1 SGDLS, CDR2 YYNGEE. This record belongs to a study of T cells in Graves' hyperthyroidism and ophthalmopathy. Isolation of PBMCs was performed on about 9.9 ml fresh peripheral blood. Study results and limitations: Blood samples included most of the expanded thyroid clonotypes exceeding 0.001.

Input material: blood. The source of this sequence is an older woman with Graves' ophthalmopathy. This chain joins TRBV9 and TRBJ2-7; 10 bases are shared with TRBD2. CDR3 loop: CASSPTSGDLYEQYF. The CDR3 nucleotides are TGTGCCAGCAGCCCTACTAGCGGGGATCTCTACGAGCAGTACTTC.